Listed here is a single TCR beta chain. Per the study methods: How many nucleated cells were present was estimated from reference gene primer amplification. The data were produced by immunoSEQ multiplex PCR, yet TCRdb's version contains in-frame clones alone and is incomplete. V, J and clone size derive from that table, while D and trimming were established from the DNA sequence. Of roughly 43,000 clones listed, about 85% are singletons. The sample originates from a study of blood T cell repertoires in COVID-19. On the study more broadly: Sites in the United States, Italy and Spain provided acute and convalescent COVID-19 samples. Sources were T cells, B-cell-depleted T cells, or PBMCs; the material itself was cDNA or gDNA.

The source material was peripheral blood. The receptor was derived from a human donor in a cohort sampled during active COVID-19.

CDR3 sequence: CASSQVSRRGTTGELFF. The CDR3 DNA is TGTGCCAGCAGCCAAGTCTCCCGACGGGGGACCACCGGGGAGCTGTTTTTT. V and J are TRBV14 and TRBJ2-2; tentative D call: TRBD2 (6 bases). The germline V gene encodes CDR1 SGHDN and CDR2 FVKESK. The CDR3 runs to 17 residues. V lost 1 base and J 4 bases, leaving 16 bases between the germline ends.